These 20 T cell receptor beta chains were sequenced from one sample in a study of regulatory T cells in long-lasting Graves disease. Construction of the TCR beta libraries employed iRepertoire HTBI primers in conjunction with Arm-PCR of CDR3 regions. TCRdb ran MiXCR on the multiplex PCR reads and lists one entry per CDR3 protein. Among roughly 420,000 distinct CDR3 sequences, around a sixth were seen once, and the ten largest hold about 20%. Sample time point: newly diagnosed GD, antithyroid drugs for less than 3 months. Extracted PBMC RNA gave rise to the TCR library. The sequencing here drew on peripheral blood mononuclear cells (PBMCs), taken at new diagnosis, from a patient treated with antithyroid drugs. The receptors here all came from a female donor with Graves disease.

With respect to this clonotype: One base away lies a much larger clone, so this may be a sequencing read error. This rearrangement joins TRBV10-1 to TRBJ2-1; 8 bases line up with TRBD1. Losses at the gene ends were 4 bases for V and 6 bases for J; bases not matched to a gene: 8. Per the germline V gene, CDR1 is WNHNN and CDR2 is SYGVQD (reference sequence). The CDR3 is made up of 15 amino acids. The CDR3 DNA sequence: TGCGCCAGCAGTGGTCAGGGGGCGAGGTGCAATGAGCAGTTCTTC. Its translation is CASSGQGARCNEQFF.

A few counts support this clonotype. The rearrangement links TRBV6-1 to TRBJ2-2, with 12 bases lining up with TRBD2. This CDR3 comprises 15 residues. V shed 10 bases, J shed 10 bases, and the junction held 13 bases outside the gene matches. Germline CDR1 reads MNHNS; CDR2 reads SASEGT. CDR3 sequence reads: CATSPGASGGVELFF. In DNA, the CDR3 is TGTGCCACATCCCCCGGGGCTAGCGGGGGGGTGGAGCTGTTTTTT.

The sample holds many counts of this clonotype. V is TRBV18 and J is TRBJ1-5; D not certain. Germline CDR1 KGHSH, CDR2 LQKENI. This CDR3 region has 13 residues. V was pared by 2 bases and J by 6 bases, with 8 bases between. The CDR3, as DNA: TGTGCCAGCTCACCAGGGCAGGTTCAGCCCCAGCATTTT. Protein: CASSPGQVQPQHF.

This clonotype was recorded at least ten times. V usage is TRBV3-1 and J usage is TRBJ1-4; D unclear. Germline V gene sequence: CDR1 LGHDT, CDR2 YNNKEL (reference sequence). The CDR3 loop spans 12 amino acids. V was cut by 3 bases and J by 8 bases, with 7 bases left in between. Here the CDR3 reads CASSHFGEKLFF. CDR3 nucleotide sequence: TGTGCCAGCAGCCACTTCGGGGAAAAACTGTTTTTT.

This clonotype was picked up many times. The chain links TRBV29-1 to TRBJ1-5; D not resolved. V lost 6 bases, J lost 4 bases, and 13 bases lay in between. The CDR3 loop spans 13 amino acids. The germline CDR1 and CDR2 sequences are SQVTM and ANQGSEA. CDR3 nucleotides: TGCAGCGTGGCCCCGGCAGAGAATCAGCCCCAGCATTTT. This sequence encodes CSVAPAENQPQHF.

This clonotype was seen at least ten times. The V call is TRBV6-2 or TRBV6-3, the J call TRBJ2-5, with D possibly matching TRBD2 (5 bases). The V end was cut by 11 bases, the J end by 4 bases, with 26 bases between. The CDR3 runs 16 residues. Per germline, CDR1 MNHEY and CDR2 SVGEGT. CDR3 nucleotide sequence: TGTGCCGCCCGCTTCTCACAATTTCTTGGAGGAGAGACCCAGTACTTC. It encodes CAARFSQFLGGETQYF.

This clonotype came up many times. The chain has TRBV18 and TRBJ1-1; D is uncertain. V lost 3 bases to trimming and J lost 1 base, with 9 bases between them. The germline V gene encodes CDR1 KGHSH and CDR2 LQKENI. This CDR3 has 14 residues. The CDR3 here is CASSPGSSNTEAFF. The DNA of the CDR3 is TGTGCCAGCTCACCCGGGAGTTCGAACACTGAAGCTTTCTTT.

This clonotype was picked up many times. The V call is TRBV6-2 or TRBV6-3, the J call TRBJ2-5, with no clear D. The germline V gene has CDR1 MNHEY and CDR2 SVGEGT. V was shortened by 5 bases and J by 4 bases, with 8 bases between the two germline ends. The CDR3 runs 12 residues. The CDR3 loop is CASSPDAETQYF. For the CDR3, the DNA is TGTGCCAGCAGTCCCGATGCAGAGACCCAGTACTTC.

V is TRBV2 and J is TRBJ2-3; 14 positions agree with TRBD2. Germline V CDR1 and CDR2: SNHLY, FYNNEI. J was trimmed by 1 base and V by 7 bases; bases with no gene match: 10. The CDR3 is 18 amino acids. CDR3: CASTDPTSGGAGTDTQYF. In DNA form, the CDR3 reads TGTGCCAGCACTGACCCGACTAGCGGGGGGGCCGGCACAGATACGCAGTATTTT.

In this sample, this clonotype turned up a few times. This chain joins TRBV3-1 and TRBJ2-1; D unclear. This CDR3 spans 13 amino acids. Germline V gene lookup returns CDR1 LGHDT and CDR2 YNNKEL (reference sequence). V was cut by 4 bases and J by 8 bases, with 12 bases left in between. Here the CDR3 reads CASSLVPNDEQFF. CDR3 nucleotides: TGTGCCAGCAGCCTGGTCCCCAACGATGAGCAGTTCTTC.

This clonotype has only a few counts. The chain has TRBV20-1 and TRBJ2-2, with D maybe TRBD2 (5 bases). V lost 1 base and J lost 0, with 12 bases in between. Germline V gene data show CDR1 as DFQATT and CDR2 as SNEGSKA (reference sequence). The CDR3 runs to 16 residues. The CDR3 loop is CSARVELASNTGELFF. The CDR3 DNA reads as TGCAGTGCTAGAGTTGAGCTAGCTTCGAACACCGGGGAGCTGTTTTTT.

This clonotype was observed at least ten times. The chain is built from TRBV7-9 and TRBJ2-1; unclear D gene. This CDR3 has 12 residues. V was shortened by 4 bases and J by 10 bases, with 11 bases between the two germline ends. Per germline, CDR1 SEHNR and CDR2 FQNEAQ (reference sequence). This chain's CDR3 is CASSSLKNEQFF. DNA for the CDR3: TGTGCCAGCAGCTCCCTGAAGAACGAGCAGTTCTTC.

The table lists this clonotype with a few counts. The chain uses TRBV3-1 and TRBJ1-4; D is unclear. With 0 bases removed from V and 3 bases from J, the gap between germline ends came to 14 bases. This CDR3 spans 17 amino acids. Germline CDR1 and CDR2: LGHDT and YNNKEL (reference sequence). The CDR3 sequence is CASSQDSVASANEKLFF. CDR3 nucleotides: TGTGCCAGCAGCCAAGATTCTGTGGCTTCCGCTAATGAAAAACTGTTTTTT.

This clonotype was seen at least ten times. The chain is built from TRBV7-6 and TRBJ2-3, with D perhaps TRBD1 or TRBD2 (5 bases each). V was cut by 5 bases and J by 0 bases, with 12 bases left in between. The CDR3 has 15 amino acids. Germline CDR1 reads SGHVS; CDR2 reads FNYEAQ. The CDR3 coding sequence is TGTGCCAGCAGCGCCTACCGGGACAGCACAGATACGCAGTATTTT. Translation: CASSAYRDSTDTQYF.

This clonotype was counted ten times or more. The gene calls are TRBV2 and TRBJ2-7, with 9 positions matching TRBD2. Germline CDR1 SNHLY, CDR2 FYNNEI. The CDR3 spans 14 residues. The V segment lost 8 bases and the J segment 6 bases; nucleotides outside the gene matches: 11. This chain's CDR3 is CASRGSLAGFEQYF. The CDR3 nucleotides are TGTGCCAGCCGCGGATCGCTAGCGGGATTCGAGCAGTACTTC.

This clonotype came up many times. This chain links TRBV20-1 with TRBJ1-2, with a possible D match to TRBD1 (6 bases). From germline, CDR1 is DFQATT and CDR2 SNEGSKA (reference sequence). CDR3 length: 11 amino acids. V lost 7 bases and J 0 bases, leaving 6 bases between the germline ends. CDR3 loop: CSDRANYGYTF. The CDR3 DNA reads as TGCAGTGACAGGGCTAACTATGGCTACACCTTC.

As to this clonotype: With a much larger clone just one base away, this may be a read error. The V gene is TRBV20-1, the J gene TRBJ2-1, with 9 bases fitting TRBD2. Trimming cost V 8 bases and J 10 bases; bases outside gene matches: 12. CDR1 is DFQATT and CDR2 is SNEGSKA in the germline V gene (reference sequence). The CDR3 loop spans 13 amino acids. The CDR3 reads CSPAGGSAYEQFF. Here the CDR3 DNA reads TGCAGTCCAGCGGGGGGCTCGGCCTACGAGCAGTTCTTC.

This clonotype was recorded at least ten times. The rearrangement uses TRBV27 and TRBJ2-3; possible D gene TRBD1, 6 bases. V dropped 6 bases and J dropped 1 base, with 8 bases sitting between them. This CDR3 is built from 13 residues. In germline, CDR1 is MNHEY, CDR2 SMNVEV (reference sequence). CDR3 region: CASSRTGTDTQYF. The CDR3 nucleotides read TGTGCCAGCAGCCGGACAGGCACAGATACGCAGTATTTT.

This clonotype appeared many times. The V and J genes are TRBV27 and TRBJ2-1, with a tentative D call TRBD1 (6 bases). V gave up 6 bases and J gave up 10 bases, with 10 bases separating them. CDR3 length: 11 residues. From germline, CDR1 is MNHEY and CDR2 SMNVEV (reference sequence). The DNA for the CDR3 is TGTGCCAGCAGCCCCGGGACAGAGCAGTTCTTC. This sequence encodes CASSPGTEQFF.

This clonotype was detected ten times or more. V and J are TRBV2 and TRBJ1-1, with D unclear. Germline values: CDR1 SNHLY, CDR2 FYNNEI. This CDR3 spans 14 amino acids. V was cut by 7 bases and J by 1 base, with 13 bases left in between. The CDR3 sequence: CASNSPLANTEAFF. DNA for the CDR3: TGTGCCAGCAACTCCCCTCTCGCGAACACTGAAGCTTTCTTT.